This T cell receptor beta chain is from a study of STAT5B mutations in CD4+ large granular lymphocyte leukemia. Authors' methods: A clonotype over 5% of the repertoire counted as a possible leukemic clone, 59 overall. Clones were sequenced by immunoSEQ multiplex PCR, and TCRdb holds only the in-frame ones, with some missing. Clone size and V and J calls were adopted from that table, with D and trimming inferred from the DNA. The table lists fewer than 500 clones, about 60% of them singletons, with 60% to 85% in the top ten. Germline trimming cut 5 bases from V and 7 bases from J; bases unmatched to any gene: 13. The germline gives CDR1 SGHTA, CDR2 FQGNSA. This CDR3 is built from 16 residues. Findings of the study overall: Top patient clones used TRBV06 genes more often: 8/27 versus 2/35 in controls.

For this clone: Its antigen remains unidentified.

The source material was PBMCs. This chain uses TRBV7-2 with TRBJ2-1, with 8 bases that match TRBD1. This receptor was identified in a woman between 45 and 65 years old with CD4+ T-cell large granular lymphocyte leukemia. DNA of the CDR3: TGTGCCAGCAGCCAAAGTGGTCGACAGGGGCAGAATGAGCAGTTCTTC. As protein: CASSQSGRQGQNEQFF.